The 29 T cell receptor beta chains below were found in one sample sequenced in a study of blood T cell repertoires in COVID-19. Measured with immunoSEQ multiplex PCR; TCRdb has only the in-frame clones, and not every one. Of about 320,000 clones detected, 88% appear once; the ten largest clones hold 1.5% to 2%. The sample consisted of peripheral blood. The receptors were sampled from a woman in her thirties with COVID-19, enrolled during active disease.

The rearrangement links TRBV19 to TRBJ1-6; possible D gene TRBD1, 5 bases. The CDR3 length is 14 residues. CDR1 is LNHDA, CDR2 SQIVND, per germline (reference sequence). V shed 5 bases and J shed 5 bases, with 10 bases lying between them. Here the CDR3 reads CASSPGFNNSPLHF. CDR3 coding DNA: TGTGCCAGTAGTCCAGGGTTTAATAATTCACCCCTCCACTTT.

This clone was counted only a few times. The CDR3 nucleotides are TGTGCCAGCAGCGGGACAGGGTCTTCGGGCTACACCTTC. Protein product: CASSGTGSSGYTF. The V call is TRBV5-5, the J call TRBJ1-2, with 9 nucleotides matching TRBD1. This CDR3 contains 13 residues. Germline values: CDR1 SGHKS, CDR2 YYEKEE (reference sequence). V dropped 4 bases and J dropped 8; count of bases not matched to a gene: 6.

This chain joins TRBV5-1 and TRBJ2-2; the D is unclear. The CDR3 contains 12 residues. V was clipped by 0 bases and J by 9 bases, with 6 bases between them. CDR1 and CDR2 (germline): SGHRS, YFSETQ. This CDR3 reads CASSLGDWELFF. DNA of the CDR3: TGCGCCAGCAGCTTGGGAGACTGGGAGCTGTTTTTT.

Remarks on this clone: One end of the junction is discordant with germline, which a read error may explain. This sequence joins TRBV5-1 and TRBJ2-1, with D possibly being TRBD1 (6 bases). The CDR3 contains 14 residues. The V gene's germline CDR1 is SGHRS and CDR2 YFSETQ. Here the CDR3 reads CASRLGARFDEQFF. The CDR3 DNA follows: TGCGCCAGCAGGTTGGGGGCCCGCTTCGATGAGCAGTTCTTC.

The chain combines TRBV11-3 with TRBJ2-7, with D possibly TRBD2 on 5 matching bases. Germline V gives CDR1 SGHNT, CDR2 YENEEA. The CDR3 loop spans 12 amino acids. The V and J ends lost 2 bases and 6 bases respectively, with 8 bases between them. The CDR3 nucleotides read TGTGCCAGCAGCTTATTCGGGGTCGAGCAGTACTTC. Translating it yields CASSLFGVEQYF.

This chain joins TRBV19 and TRBJ1-1, with a tentative D call TRBD1 (6 bases). Per germline, CDR1 LNHDA and CDR2 SQIVND (reference sequence). Trimming stripped 3 bases from V and 5 bases from J, with 10 bases between. CDR3 length: 13 residues. Written as DNA, the CDR3 is TGTGCCAGTAGTATCTCGGGGACAACTGAAGCTTTCTTT. This sequence encodes CASSISGTTEAFF.

V and J are TRBV7-8 and TRBJ2-3; TRBD1 matches at 10 bases. The V segment lost 5 bases and the J segment 4 bases; nucleotides outside the gene matches: 9. This CDR3 has 16 residues. The V gene's germline CDR1 is SGHVS and CDR2 FQNEAQ. The CDR3 DNA sequence: TGTGCCAGCAGCGGAACCGGGACAGGGGTCGCAGATACGCAGTATTTT. Encoded protein: CASSGTGTGVADTQYF.

The V gene is TRBV19, the J gene TRBJ1-5; 7 bases fit TRBD1. Germline V gives CDR1 LNHDA, CDR2 SQIVND (reference sequence). J gave up 4 bases and V 3 bases, and 6 bases lay outside the gene matches. The CDR3 spans 15 residues. CDR3 coding DNA: TGTGCCAGTAGTATGAGGGACAGTAGTAATCAGCCCCAGCATTTT. It yields the protein CASSMRDSSNQPQHF.

This rearrangement joins TRBV2 to TRBJ2-1, with D possibly TRBD2 on 6 matching bases. The CDR3 is 15 amino acids. Germline V CDR1 and CDR2: SNHLY, FYNNEI. V lost 8 bases and J lost 8, with 22 bases in between. CDR3 residues: CASRSGRGESDEQFF. In DNA form, the CDR3 reads TGTGCCAGCCGGTCGGGGCGGGGAGAATCGGATGAGCAGTTCTTC.

The V gene is TRBV4-2, the J gene TRBJ2-1; TRBD2 aligns across 15 bases. This CDR3 is built from 20 residues. Germline CDR1 reads LGHNA; CDR2 reads YNFKEQ. Germline trimming cut 5 bases from V and 0 bases from J; bases unmatched to any gene: 11. CDR3 amino acids: CASSFSPGTSGGSSYNEQFF. The CDR3 nucleotides read TGTGCCAGCAGCTTTTCCCCCGGGACTAGCGGGGGGAGCTCCTACAATGAGCAGTTCTTC.

The V gene is TRBV24-1, the J gene TRBJ2-1; 7 bases are a match to TRBD1. Trimming cost V 6 bases and J 7 bases; bases outside gene matches: 11. CDR1 is KGHDR and CDR2 is SFDVKD in the germline V gene. This CDR3 has 15 amino acids. This CDR3 is CATSPTFGTENEQFF. In DNA, the CDR3 is TGTGCCACCAGTCCCACGTTCGGGACAGAGAATGAGCAGTTCTTC.

The count of this clone is one. The chain has TRBV2 and TRBJ2-7; 10 positions match TRBD1. The CDR3 consists of 16 residues. Germline V gene data show CDR1 as SNHLY and CDR2 as FYNNEI. With V trimmed by 6 bases and J by 6 bases, 14 bases remained unmatched. The CDR3 loop is CASRGLRDRGFREQYF. CDR3 in DNA: TGTGCCAGCAGAGGACTCCGGGACAGGGGATTCCGCGAGCAGTACTTC.

J is TRBJ1-4 and V is TRBV7-9; TRBD1 aligns across 10 bases. After removal of 7 bases from V and 4 bases from J, the junction contained 6 bases not matched to a gene. Germline loops: CDR1 SEHNR, CDR2 FQNEAQ (reference sequence). This CDR3 spans 15 amino acids. The CDR3 loop is CASNRGQGDNEKLFF. CDR3 bases: TGTGCCAGCAACCGAGGACAGGGGGATAATGAAAAACTGTTTTTT. Variable domain in full (rest from reference TRBV7-9 and TRBJ1-4): DTGVSQNPRHKITKRGQNVTFRCDPISEHNRLYWYRQTLGQGPEFLTYFQNEAQLEKSRLLSDRFSAERPKGSFSTLEIQRTEQGDSAMYLCASNRGQGDNEKLFFGSGTQLSVL.

This chain joins TRBV5-6 and TRBJ2-5, with 12 bases that match TRBD2. The CDR3 contains 18 residues. Losses at the gene ends were 2 bases for V and 0 bases for J; bases not matched to a gene: 8. Germline V gene data show CDR1 as SGHDT and CDR2 as YYEEEE. For the CDR3, the DNA is TGTGCCAGCAGCTTAACTAGCGGGGGGCCGGGGTACCAAGAGACCCAGTACTTC. Residues: CASSLTSGGPGYQETQYF.

Worth noting for this clone: At one end, the junction sequence differs from germline, possibly due to a read error. The chain is built from TRBV3-1 (or the pseudogene TRBV3-2) and TRBJ2-4, with 10 bases aligning to TRBD1. The CDR3 loop spans 13 amino acids. Germline V gene data show CDR1 as LGHDT and CDR2 as YNNKEL (reference sequence). The CDR3 nucleotides are TGTGCCAGCAGCCAGGGACAGGGGATCGTCCAGAACTTC. This sequence encodes CASSQGQGIVQNF.

The chain recombines TRBV11-3 with TRBJ2-7; D is perhaps TRBD1 (6 bases). Trimming pared 4 bases from V and 4 bases from J, leaving 8 bases between. The germline CDR1 and CDR2 sequences are SGHNT and YENEEA. This CDR3 spans 12 amino acids. The CDR3 spells CASSYQGYEQYF. DNA of the CDR3: TGTGCCAGCAGCTATCAGGGGTACGAGCAGTACTTC. The entire variable domain, with the rest obtained from reference TRBV11-3 and TRBJ2-7, is as follows: EAGVVQSPRYKIIEKKQPVAFWCNPISGHNTLYWYLQNLGQGPELLIRYENEEAVDDSQLPKDRFSAERLKGVDSTLKIQPAELGDSAVYLCASSYQGYEQYFGPGTRLTVT.

The chain has TRBV28 and TRBJ1-1; 7 bases agree with TRBD1. The germline gives CDR1 MDHEN, CDR2 SYDVKM. V lost 3 bases to trimming and J lost 1 base; unmatched junction nucleotides: 8. The length of the CDR3 is 16 residues. The CDR3 DNA sequence: TGTGCCAGCAGTTTCCCCGGGACAGAGCCGAACACTGAAGCTTTCTTT. It translates to CASSFPGTEPNTEAFF.

The J gene is TRBJ2-7, the V gene TRBV6-1; possible D gene TRBD1, 5 bases. CDR3 length: 15 residues. Trimming stripped 2 bases from V and 4 bases from J, with 15 bases between. Germline V gene sequence: CDR1 MNHNS, CDR2 SASEGT. CDR3 region: CASSEFTQGQYEQYF. DNA for the CDR3: TGTGCCAGCAGTGAATTCACCCAGGGCCAATACGAGCAGTACTTC.

The rearrangement uses TRBV9 and TRBJ2-1; 8 bases align to TRBD2. The CDR3 is 15 residues long. Germline lookup yields CDR1 SGDLS and CDR2 YYNGEE. V lost 3 bases to trimming and J lost 3 bases; unmatched junction nucleotides: 5. The CDR3 loop reads CASSEAGGFYNEQFF. For the CDR3, the DNA is TGTGCCAGCAGCGAGGCGGGGGGCTTCTACAATGAGCAGTTCTTC.

J is TRBJ1-1 and V is TRBV6-5, with 8 positions matching TRBD1. Per the germline V gene, CDR1 is MNHEY and CDR2 is SVGAGI. V trimming: 6 bases; J trimming: 3 bases; junction bases outside the gene matches: 6. CDR3 length equals 14 residues. The CDR3 coding sequence is TGTGCCAGCAGGGACAGGGACTGGTACACTGAAGCTTTCTTT. Encoded protein: CASRDRDWYTEAFF.

V usage is TRBV11-3 and J usage is TRBJ2-7; perhaps TRBD1 as D (5 bases). The length of the CDR3 is 14 residues. V lost 1 base and J 6 bases, leaving 13 bases between the germline ends. Germline V gene lookup returns CDR1 SGHNT and CDR2 YENEEA. The CDR3 nucleotides read TGTGCCAGCAGCTTAGTTTCCAGGGCCAGCGAGCAGTACTTC. Translated: CASSLVSRASEQYF. Supplemented by reference TRBV11-3 and TRBJ2-7, the full variable domain reads EAGVVQSPRYKIIEKKQPVAFWCNPISGHNTLYWYLQNLGQGPELLIRYENEEAVDDSQLPKDRFSAERLKGVDSTLKIQPAELGDSAVYLCASSLVSRASEQYFGPGTRLTVT.

The V call is TRBV7-2, the J call TRBJ1-1; D uncertain. From germline, CDR1 is SGHTA and CDR2 FQGNSA. The CDR3 covers 15 residues. V dropped 1 base and J dropped 4 bases, with 13 bases sitting between them. The DNA of the CDR3 is TGTGCCAGCAGCTTAGACTCGGGGATGGGCACTGAAGCTTTCTTT. It encodes CASSLDSGMGTEAFF.

V and J are TRBV6-2 or TRBV6-3 and TRBJ2-5, with D unresolved. The CDR3 is 13 residues long. Germline V gives CDR1 MNHEY, CDR2 SVGEGT. Trimming cost V 4 bases and J 4 bases, with 10 bases left between them. The CDR3 region has the DNA TGTGCCAGCAGTTTGACTCGACCAGAGACCCAGTACTTC. Translation: CASSLTRPETQYF.

The chain carries TRBV7-8 and TRBJ1-5, with 9 bases fitting TRBD1. The CDR3 totals 15 residues. V lost 5 bases and J lost 5; bases outside the gene matches: 7. The V gene's germline CDR1 is SGHVS and CDR2 FQNEAQ. CDR3 DNA: TGTGCCAGCAGCATAGACCGGGACAGGGATCAGCCCCAGCATTTT. Its protein is CASSIDRDRDQPQHF.

The chain carries TRBV6-6 and TRBJ1-2; TRBD1 matches at 7 bases. V gave up 8 bases and J gave up 7 bases; unmatched junction bases: 10. CDR3 length: 13 residues. In germline, CDR1 is MNHNY, CDR2 SVGAGI (reference sequence). CDR3: CASGLQGIGGYTF. The CDR3, as DNA: TGTGCCAGCGGACTACAGGGGATCGGTGGCTACACCTTC.

The CDR3: CASSDRALNNEQFF. In DNA form, the CDR3 reads TGTGCCAGCAGTGACCGAGCATTGAACAATGAGCAGTTCTTC. This chain uses TRBV6-1 with TRBJ2-1, with no clear D. Trimming removed 3 bases from V and 5 bases from J, with 11 bases in between. The CDR3 spans 14 residues. Germline V gene lookup returns CDR1 MNHNS and CDR2 SASEGT.

The rearrangement links TRBV28 to TRBJ1-6, with a possible D match to TRBD1 (6 bases). Trimming cost V 6 bases and J 8 bases, with 20 bases left between them. CDR1 and CDR2 from the germline V gene are MDHEN and SYDVKM. The length of the CDR3 is 16 residues. CDR3 sequence reads: CASRPHGTRSYSPLHF. The CDR3 DNA follows: TGTGCCAGCAGGCCCCACGGGACAAGGTCCTATTCACCCCTCCACTTT.

This rearrangement joins TRBV27 to TRBJ2-1; 12 nucleotides line up with TRBD2. The CDR3 is 15 residues long. Trimming cost V 5 bases and J 7 bases; bases outside gene matches: 6. Germline CDR1 is MNHEY and CDR2 is SMNVEV (reference sequence). The CDR3 protein is CASSQLAGGVNEQFF. The CDR3 DNA sequence: TGTGCCAGCAGTCAACTAGCGGGGGGCGTAAATGAGCAGTTCTTC.

This chain uses TRBV6-2 or TRBV6-3 with TRBJ2-7; possibly TRBD2 for D (5 bases). The germline V gene has CDR1 MNHEY and CDR2 SVGEGT. The CDR3 is 12 amino acids. V lost 5 bases to trimming and J lost 5 bases, with 10 bases between them. The CDR3 loop is CASSAGVHEQYF. CDR3 coding DNA: TGTGCCAGCAGTGCCGGGGTCCACGAGCAGTACTTC.